A single sample is the source of the 12 T cell receptor beta chains below, sequenced in a study of CD8+CD57+ T cells in acquired aplastic anemia. Only patients with CD8+CD57+ cell expansion on flow cytometry were chosen for sequencing. Profiling of TCR beta VDJ combinations and CDR3 sequences used genomic DNA as template. TCRdb re-called the reads through MiXCR, storing one row per CDR3 protein. The profile shows around 200,000 distinct CDR3 sequences, 48% of them singletons. The sequencing input was sorted CD4+, CD8+, or CD8+CD57+ T cells (not recorded which) from PBMCs. The receptors derive from a human donor with aplastic anemia.

The V and J genes are TRBV27 and TRBJ2-7; 7 bases align to TRBD1. Germline V gene data show CDR1 as MNHEY and CDR2 as SMNVEV (reference sequence). The CDR3 extends over 14 amino acids. J was trimmed by 6 bases and V by 5 bases; bases with no gene match: 10. The DNA of the CDR3 is TGTGCCAGCAGTAGTAGACAGGGAGCCTGCGAGCAGTACTTC. This gives the protein CASSSRQGACEQYF.

The V call is TRBV11-1, the J call TRBJ1-6; TRBD1 agrees at 8 bases. After removal of 4 bases from V and 8 bases from J, the junction contained 7 bases not matched to a gene. The germline V gene encodes CDR1 SGHAT and CDR2 FQDESV (reference sequence). The CDR3 loop spans 15 amino acids. In DNA form, the CDR3 reads TGTGCCAGCAGCTCGTATGACAGGGGAGATTCACCCCTCCACTTT. Amino acid sequence: CASSSYDRGDSPLHF.

V usage is TRBV7-2 and J usage is TRBJ2-7, with D unclear. V dropped 5 bases and J dropped 2 bases, with 10 bases sitting between them. The germline V gene has CDR1 SGHTA and CDR2 FQGNSA. The CDR3 is made up of 13 amino acids. The CDR3 spells CASSVQRAYEQYF. The DNA for the CDR3 is TGTGCCAGCAGCGTCCAACGGGCCTACGAGCAGTACTTC. The full variable domain, rest sourced from reference TRBV7-2 and TRBJ2-7, is GAGVSQSPSNKVTEKGKDVELRCDPISGHTALYWYRQSLGQGLEFLIYFQGNSAPDKSGLPSDRFSAERTGGSVSTLTIQRTQQEDSAVYLCASSVQRAYEQYFGPGTRLTVT.

The chain is built from TRBV25-1 and TRBJ2-1, with a weak D call TRBD1 (6 bases). This CDR3 is 14 amino acids long. Per germline, CDR1 MGHDK and CDR2 SYGVNS. V was clipped by 7 bases and J by 5 bases, with 15 bases between them. The CDR3 loop reads CASMKGVQNNEQFF. Written as DNA, the CDR3 is TGTGCCAGCATGAAGGGGGTCCAGAACAATGAGCAGTTCTTC. The full variable domain, with the rest looked up from reference TRBV25-1 and TRBJ2-1, is EADIYQTPRYLVIGTGKKITLECSQTMGHDKMYWYQQDPGMELHLIHYSYGVNSTEKGDLSSESTVSRIRTEHFPLTLESARPSHTSQYLCASMKGVQNNEQFFGPGTRLTVL.

The CDR3 loop reads CASSVGLGTEAFF. CDR3 DNA sequence: TGTGCCAGCAGTGTTGGGCTCGGGACTGAAGCTTTCTTT. The chain uses TRBV6-4 and TRBJ1-1; D remains unclear. Germline V CDR1 and CDR2: MRHNA, SNTAGT. This CDR3 is built from 13 residues. V lost 4 bases to trimming and J lost 5 bases, with 11 bases between them.

This clonotype was recorded a few times. This clone may be a read error of a much larger clone one base away. J is TRBJ2-3 and V is TRBV24-1; possibly TRBD1 or TRBD2 for D (5 bases each). The CDR3 consists of 17 residues. Trimming pared 3 bases from V and 8 bases from J, leaving 23 bases between. Germline lookup yields CDR1 KGHDR and CDR2 SFDVKD. CDR3 protein: CATSDIPGRRGAATQYF. CDR3 nucleotides: TGTGCCACCAGTGATATACCGGGACGGAGAGGGGCAGCTACGCAGTATTTT.

This chain links TRBV15 with TRBJ2-1, with D possibly matching TRBD2 (5 bases). CDR3 length: 13 residues. From germline, CDR1 is LNHNV and CDR2 YYDKDF (reference sequence). V gave up 1 base and J gave up 6 bases, with 7 bases separating them. CDR3 sequence (DNA): TGTGCCACCAGCAGAGCGGGGATCAATGAGCAGTTCTTC. Protein: CATSRAGINEQFF.

In regard to this clonotype: Being one base from a much bigger clone, this may be a read error. The chain carries TRBV10-3 and TRBJ2-3, with D possibly called TRBD1 or TRBD2 (6 bases each). The CDR3 has 14 amino acids. Looked up from germline, CDR1 is ENHRY and CDR2 is SYGVKD. The CDR3 DNA reads TGTGCGACGGGGGCTAGCTGGCTCGCAGATACGCAGTATTTT. Amino acid sequence: CATGASWLADTQYF.

This clonotype was seen at least ten times. V is TRBV20-1 and J is TRBJ2-1, with D possibly TRBD2 on 6 matching bases. The CDR3 length is 15 residues. The germline CDR1 and CDR2 sequences are DFQATT and SNEGSKA (reference sequence). Trimming took off 3 bases at V and 5 bases at J, with 17 bases between the two ends. CDR3: CSASAPAGPDNEQFF. In DNA form, the CDR3 reads TGCAGTGCTAGTGCCCCCGCGGGGCCAGACAATGAGCAGTTCTTC.

This chain joins TRBV10-3 and TRBJ2-6; D unclear. Germline V lookup: CDR1 ENHRY, CDR2 SYGVKD. With 8 bases removed from V and 0 bases from J, the gap between germline ends came to 11 bases. The CDR3 is made up of 15 amino acids. The CDR3 region is CAIPRLGSGANVLTF. The DNA for the CDR3 is TGTGCCATCCCCCGACTCGGCTCTGGGGCCAACGTCCTGACTTTC.

This clonotype was seen repeatedly, ten times or more. The chain employs TRBV5-1 and TRBJ2-2; a possible D gene is TRBD1 (6 bases). CDR1 and CDR2 (germline): SGHRS, YFSETQ. The V end was cut by 5 bases, the J end by 3 bases, with 8 bases between. This CDR3 has 13 amino acids. The CDR3 nucleotides read TGCGCCAGCAGGTACAGGGACACCGGGGAGCTGTTTTTT. Amino acids: CASRYRDTGELFF. The full variable domain, rest sourced from reference TRBV5-1 and TRBJ2-2, is KAGVTQTPRYLIKTRGQQVTLSCSPISGHRSVSWYQQTPGQGLQFLFEYFSETQRNKGNFPGRFSGRQFSNSRSEMNVSTLELGDSALYLCASRYRDTGELFFGEGSRLTVL.

This clonotype was recorded a few times. The rearrangement joins TRBV27 to TRBJ2-1; maybe TRBD2 (5 bases). Looked up from germline, CDR1 is MNHEY and CDR2 is SMNVEV (reference sequence). Trimming took 5 bases from V and 10 from J, leaving 12 bases between them. The CDR3 covers 12 residues. The CDR3 nucleotides are TGTGCCAGCAGTCGGAATAGCGTAGAGCAGTTCTTC. It yields the protein CASSRNSVEQFF.